A single sample is the source of the 10 T cell receptor beta chains below, sequenced in a study of cytomegalovirus exposure and HLA in healthy donors. Researchers ran the PCR with 60 Vbeta and 13 Jbeta primers. Produced via immunoSEQ multiplex PCR; TCRdb's table is partial and in-frame only. The data show about 190,000 clones, around 75% seen once. Source material: PBMCs. The receptor set was obtained from a woman in her twenties or thirties in good health and CMV-seropositive.

V and J are TRBV7-2 and TRBJ2-5; 12 positions match TRBD2. V dropped 4 bases and J dropped 1; count of bases not matched to a gene: 4. This CDR3 region has 16 residues. Germline-derived CDR1 and CDR2 are SGHTA and FQGNSA. CDR3 nucleotide sequence: TGTGCCAGCAGCTCCGCTAGCGGGAGGGGCCAAGAGACCCAGTACTTC. Protein product: CASSSASGRGQETQYF.

The chain recombines TRBV27 with TRBJ1-2, with 9 nucleotides matching TRBD1. J gave up 5 bases and V 8 bases, and 9 bases lay outside the gene matches. CDR1 and CDR2 from the germline V gene are MNHEY and SMNVEV (reference sequence). CDR3 length equals 14 residues. The CDR3 DNA follows: TGTGCCAGCGGTATCCCGGGACAGGGATATGGCTACACCTTC. Translated: CASGIPGQGYGYTF.

The chain employs TRBV6-1 and TRBJ2-7; D may be TRBD1 (5 bases). CDR1 and CDR2 from the germline V gene are MNHNS and SASEGT. V lost 6 bases to trimming and J lost 6 bases, with 15 bases between them. This CDR3 spans 13 amino acids. The CDR3 region has the DNA TGTGCCAGCAGCCTTCTTGGGGCCTCCGAGCAGTACTTC. Amino acid sequence: CASSLLGASEQYF.

CDR3 residues: CASTRTGVYGYTF. The DNA of the CDR3 is TGTGCCAGTACTCGGACAGGTGTCTATGGCTACACCTTC. The chain carries TRBV19 and TRBJ1-2; 7 bases align to TRBD1. After removal of 7 bases from V and 4 bases from J, the junction contained 6 bases not matched to a gene. Germline-derived CDR1 and CDR2 are LNHDA and SQIVND (reference sequence). The CDR3 contains 13 residues.

This chain links TRBV11-2 with TRBJ2-5; TRBD1 might be the D (7 bases). The germline CDR1 and CDR2 sequences are SGHAT and FQNNGV. CDR3 length equals 14 residues. Trimming removed 2 bases at V and 5 bases at J, with 12 bases between. CDR3 nucleotides: TGTGCCAGCAGCTTATCAGGGGGGCGGGAGACCCAGTACTTC. It yields the protein CASSLSGGRETQYF. Combining the CDR3 with reference TRBV11-2 and TRBJ2-5 gives the whole variable domain EAGVAQSPRYKIIEKRQSVAFWCNPISGHATLYWYQQILGQGPKLLIQFQNNGVVDDSQLPKDRFSAERLKGVDSTLKIQPAKLEDSAVYLCASSLSGGRETQYFGPGTRLLVL.

This clone has just one count. The chain recombines TRBV10-3 with TRBJ1-1, with a possible D match to TRBD1 (5 bases). There are 14 residues in the CDR3. CDR1 and CDR2 (germline): ENHRY, SYGVKD. V lost 6 bases to trimming and J lost 1 base, with 12 bases between them. CDR3 loop: CAIRPDRKNTEAFF. In DNA, the CDR3 is TGTGCCATCAGACCAGACAGAAAGAACACTGAAGCTTTCTTT.

The rearrangement uses TRBV14 and TRBJ2-7; no firm D call. CDR1 and CDR2 (germline): SGHDN, FVKESK. Trimming removed 2 bases from V and 3 bases from J, with 2 bases in between. The CDR3 has 11 residues. The DNA for the CDR3 is TGTGCCAGCAGCCAACGCTACGAGCAGTACTTC. Its protein product is CASSQRYEQYF.

The chain employs TRBV4-2 and TRBJ1-2; 9 nucleotides line up with TRBD1. V lost 0 bases and J lost 4; bases outside the gene matches: 3. The germline V gene encodes CDR1 LGHNA and CDR2 YNFKEQ. This CDR3 spans 15 amino acids. As DNA, the CDR3 is TGTGCCAGCAGCCAAGAAGGGACAGGGTCCTATGGCTACACCTTC. It translates to CASSQEGTGSYGYTF.

In this sample, this clone turned up a few times. This rearrangement joins TRBV4-1 to TRBJ2-2; possible D gene TRBD1, 6 bases. This CDR3 has 15 amino acids. The V end was cut by 6 bases, the J end by 6 bases, with 17 bases between. Germline CDR1 and CDR2: MGHRA and YSYEKL. The CDR3 region has the DNA TGCGCCAGCAGACCTAACACCGGGACATCCGGGGAGCTGTTTTTT. It specifies CASRPNTGTSGELFF.

V and J are TRBV10-3 and TRBJ2-7; TRBD1 matches 8 bases. This CDR3 has 14 residues. Trimming at V came to 4 bases and at J to 1 base, leaving 3 bases not matched to a gene. Germline CDR1 is ENHRY and CDR2 is SYGVKD. In DNA form, the CDR3 reads TGTGCCATCAGTGCTACAGGGGGATCCTACGAGCAGTACTTC. It yields the protein CAISATGGSYEQYF.